One and the same sample provided the 2 T cell receptor beta chains below, sequenced in a study of blood T cell repertoires in COVID-19. Libraries were prepared by immunoSEQ multiplex PCR; TCRdb keeps only in-frame clonotypes and omits some of them. The table records approximately 440,000 clones, about 85% of them present only once. The sample comprised PBMCs or T cells enriched from blood (not recorded which). These receptor sequences come from a woman between 18 and 30 years old who had recovered from COVID-19.

CDR3 in DNA: TGTGCCAGCAGTGTCAGGTTGGGGGCCTTGGGGGGCTACACCTTC. Translation gives CASSVRLGALGGYTF. The rearrangement uses TRBV2 and TRBJ1-2; possible D gene TRBD1, 6 bases. The ends were cut back, 4 bases at V and 8 bases at J, with 20 bases in the middle. This CDR3 is 15 amino acids long. Germline V gene sequence: CDR1 SNHLY, CDR2 FYNNEI.

The chain links TRBV6-2 or TRBV6-3 to TRBJ1-2; a weak D match, TRBD1 (5 bases). Between the trimmed V and J ends, which lost 8 bases and 1 base, there was a span of 26 bases. Per the germline V gene, CDR1 is MNHEY and CDR2 is SVGEGT. The CDR3 runs to 18 residues. The CDR3 bases are TGTGCCAGCGGCCGGGACTTACGAACCCCGACCAGTAACTATGGCTACACCTTC. Translation: CASGRDLRTPTSNYGYTF.